Sequencing of this T cell receptor (beta chain) was carried out in a study of CD8 T cells in ankylosing spondylitis. Regarding the study as a whole: CD8+ by phenotype, disease-linked clones were relatively rare in peripheral blood. Both synovial fluid and blood in reactive arthritis had previously been reported to carry some motif variants. Clones linked to disease were reported to show significant enrichment in matched ankylosing spondylitis synovial fluid.

Trimming pared 7 bases from V and 4 bases from J, leaving 16 bases between. The CDR3 contains 14 residues. From germline, CDR1 is SNHLY and CDR2 FYNNEI. This clonotype was counted between two and nine times. Antigen: not known. 5'-RACE, quantitative and with molecular barcodes, yielded the TCR beta libraries. TCRdb itself ran the 5' RACE reads through MiXCR, one entry per CDR3 protein. The sample yields about 340,000 distinct CDR3 sequences, about 20% seen once. The sequence derives from a male donor with ankylosing spondylitis or in good health (not recorded which). The chain carries TRBV2 and TRBJ2-5, with a possible D match to TRBD1 (6 bases). Material for sequencing was blood, either unsorted or a sorted T cell fraction (not recorded which). CDR3 in amino acids: CASMRPQGGETQYF. The DNA for the CDR3 is TGTGCCAGCATGAGGCCCCAAGGGGGAGAGACCCAGTACTTC.